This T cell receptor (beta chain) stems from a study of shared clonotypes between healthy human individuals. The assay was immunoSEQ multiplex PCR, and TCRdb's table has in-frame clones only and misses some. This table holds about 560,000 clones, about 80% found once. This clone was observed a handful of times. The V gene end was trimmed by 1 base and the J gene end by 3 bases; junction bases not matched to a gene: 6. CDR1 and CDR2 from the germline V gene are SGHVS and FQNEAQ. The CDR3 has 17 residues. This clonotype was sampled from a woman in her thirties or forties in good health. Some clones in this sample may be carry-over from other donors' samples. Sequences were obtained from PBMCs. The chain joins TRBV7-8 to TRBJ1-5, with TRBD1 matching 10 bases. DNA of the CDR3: TGTGCCAGCAGCTTAGGGGACAGGGGTCTCGCCAATCAGCCCCAGCATTTT. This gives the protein CASSLGDRGLANQPQHF.